This T cell receptor beta chain originates from a study of blood T cell repertoires in COVID-19. Study background: Researchers got acute and convalescent COVID-19 samples from the United States, Italy and Spain.

Individuals aged roughly 18 to 95 years were recruited from roughly 22 US areas. In assigning cohorts, the study relied on participant-reported clinical history. The CDR3 sequence is 16 residues long. V was pared by 6 bases and J by 1 base, with 10 bases of the junction left unmatched. Germline V lookup: CDR1 KGHSH, CDR2 LQKENI. Profiling relied on immunoSEQ multiplex PCR, and the TCRdb table lists in-frame clones only, not all of them. Seen here are some 240,000 clones, about 80% observed once, and the top ten hold around 3.5%. This clonotype was sampled from a man aged 45 to 65 who had recovered from COVID-19. The chain has TRBV18 and TRBJ2-3; TRBD1 aligns across 7 bases. The material sequenced was PBMCs or T cells enriched from blood (not recorded which). CDR3 loop: CASSQPRGGGTDTQYF. The DNA of the CDR3 is TGTGCCAGCTCTCAACCGAGAGGGGGCGGCACAGATACGCAGTATTTT.